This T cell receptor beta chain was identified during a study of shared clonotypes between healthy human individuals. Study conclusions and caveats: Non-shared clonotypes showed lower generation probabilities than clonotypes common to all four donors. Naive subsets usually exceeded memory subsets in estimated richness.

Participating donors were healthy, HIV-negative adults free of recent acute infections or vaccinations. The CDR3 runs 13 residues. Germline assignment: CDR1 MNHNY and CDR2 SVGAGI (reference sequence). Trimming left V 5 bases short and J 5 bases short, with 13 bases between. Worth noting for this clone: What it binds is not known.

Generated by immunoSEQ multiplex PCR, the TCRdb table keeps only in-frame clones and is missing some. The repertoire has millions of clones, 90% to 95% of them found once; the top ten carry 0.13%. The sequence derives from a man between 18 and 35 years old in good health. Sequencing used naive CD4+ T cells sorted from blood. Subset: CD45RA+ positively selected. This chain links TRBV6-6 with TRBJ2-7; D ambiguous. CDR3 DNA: TGTGCCAGCAGTCTCGTGGACGGCAACGAGCAGTACTTC. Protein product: CASSLVDGNEQYF.